The next 16 T cell receptor beta chains were all read from a single sample in a study of blood T cell repertoires in COVID-19. Sequencing used immunoSEQ multiplex PCR; TCRdb keeps in-frame clones, though not all of them. The sample contains approximately 52,000 clones, 75% to 90% of which appear only once. Material for sequencing was peripheral blood. The receptors come from a man aged 55 to 70 with active COVID-19.

This chain links TRBV7-2 with TRBJ2-3, with 7 bases fitting TRBD2. Unmatched junction bases numbered 14, after V lost 5 bases and J lost 9 bases. The CDR3 contains 15 residues. Per germline, CDR1 SGHTA and CDR2 FQGNSA. The CDR3 loop reads CASSKLGGSLGTQYF. Here the CDR3 DNA reads TGTGCCAGCAGCAAACTTGGCGGGAGCCTTGGGACGCAGTATTTT.

This rearrangement joins TRBV6-5 to TRBJ2-2, with TRBD1 identical over 10 bases. With 7 bases clipped from V and 5 bases from J, the junction kept 4 bases outside the gene matches. Per the germline V gene, CDR1 is MNHEY and CDR2 is SVGAGI. The CDR3 spans 14 residues. The CDR3 here is CASKGTGVTGELFF. For the CDR3, the DNA is TGTGCCAGCAAGGGGACAGGGGTAACCGGGGAGCTGTTTTTT.

The chain is built from TRBV3-1 (or the pseudogene TRBV3-2) and TRBJ1-3, with TRBD1 matching 8 bases. The CDR3 contains 15 residues. CDR1 LGHDT and CDR2 YNNKEL come from the germline V gene (reference sequence). V trimming: 2 bases; J trimming: 2 bases; junction bases outside the gene matches: 2. Here the CDR3 reads CASSQTGGAGNTIYF. CDR3 DNA sequence: TGTGCCAGCAGCCAAACAGGGGGAGCTGGAAACACCATATATTTT.

The rearrangement uses TRBV7-4 and TRBJ2-7, with TRBD2 identical over 9 bases. CDR3 size: 21 residues. V trimming: 4 bases; J trimming: 5 bases; junction bases outside the gene matches: 27. CDR1 is SGHVT, CDR2 SQSDAQ, per germline. CDR3 sequence: CASSSCPGGNLVSGSVDEQYF. In DNA form, the CDR3 reads TGTGCCAGCAGCTCTTGCCCCGGGGGGAATCTGGTTAGCGGGAGTGTCGACGAGCAGTACTTC.

The table lists this clone with a count of one. The chain employs TRBV12-3 or TRBV12-4 and TRBJ2-7; D is ambiguous. The CDR3 has 12 amino acids. With 3 bases removed from V and 4 bases from J, the gap between germline ends came to 7 bases. This chain's CDR3 is CASSLNGYEQYF. The DNA of the CDR3 is TGTGCCAGCAGTTTGAACGGTTACGAGCAGTACTTC.

The rearrangement joins TRBV5-1 to TRBJ2-7; 12 positions match TRBD2. V shed 5 bases, J shed 3 bases, and the junction held 3 bases outside the gene matches. The CDR3 consists of 14 residues. In germline, CDR1 is SGHRS, CDR2 YFSETQ. CDR3 nucleotide sequence: TGCGCCAGCAGTTGGACTAGCGGGAACTACGAGCAGTACTTC. Protein sequence: CASSWTSGNYEQYF.

The CDR3 nucleotides read TGTGCCAGCAGCCCTCCGCGGACAGGGGGCTTAGGCGAGCAGTACTTC. Translation gives CASSPPRTGGLGEQYF. The rearrangement uses TRBV11-2 and TRBJ2-7, with 11 bases identical to TRBD1. Trimming at V came to 5 bases and at J to 6 bases, leaving 12 bases not matched to a gene. The CDR3 is made up of 16 amino acids. Germline V gene sequence: CDR1 SGHAT, CDR2 FQNNGV. Together with reference TRBV11-2 and TRBJ2-7, the CDR3 gives the full variable domain: EAGVAQSPRYKIIEKRQSVAFWCNPISGHATLYWYQQILGQGPKLLIQFQNNGVVDDSQLPKDRFSAERLKGVDSTLKIQPAKLEDSAVYLCASSPPRTGGLGEQYFGPGTRLTVT.

This chain joins TRBV10-3 and TRBJ2-3; the match to TRBD2 covers 9 bases. This CDR3 is 14 amino acids long. Trimming cost V 7 bases and J 5 bases; bases outside gene matches: 7. Germline assignment: CDR1 ENHRY and CDR2 SYGVKD. Here the CDR3 DNA reads TGTGCCATCAAAGCGGGAGGCCGCGGAGATACGCAGTATTTT. Translation: CAIKAGGRGDTQYF.

The V gene is TRBV5-6, the J gene TRBJ1-3; tentatively, D is TRBD1 (5 bases). CDR1 and CDR2 from the germline V gene are SGHDT and YYEEEE. Between the trimmed V and J ends, which lost 2 bases and 0 bases, there was a span of 9 bases. CDR3 length: 15 amino acids. The CDR3 bases are TGTGCCAGCAGCTTCAGAAGGGGCTCTGGAAACACCATATATTTT. Protein product: CASSFRRGSGNTIYF. The full variable domain, with the rest looked up from reference TRBV5-6 and TRBJ1-3, is DAGVTQSPTHLIKTRGQQVTLRCSPKSGHDTVSWYQQALGQGPQFIFQYYEEEERQRGNFPDRFSGHQFPNYSSELNVNALLLGDSALYLCASSFRRGSGNTIYFGEGSWLTVV.

The gene calls are TRBV3-1 (or the pseudogene TRBV3-2) and TRBJ2-1; D not certain. This CDR3 is 16 amino acids long. CDR1 is LGHDT, CDR2 YNNKEL, per germline (reference sequence). V was cut by 0 bases and J by 2 bases, with 11 bases left in between. In DNA, the CDR3 is TGTGCCAGCAGCCAAGATTGGCGGAGCCCCTACAATGAGCAGTTCTTC. Its protein is CASSQDWRSPYNEQFF.

The chain combines TRBV28 with TRBJ2-7, with 9 bases fitting TRBD2. Germline trimming cut 1 base from V and 6 bases from J; bases unmatched to any gene: 4. CDR1 MDHEN and CDR2 SYDVKM come from the germline V gene. The CDR3 consists of 14 residues. Written as DNA, the CDR3 is TGTGCCAGCAGTTTATTAGCGGGGGCTGGCGAGCAGTACTTC. It translates to CASSLLAGAGEQYF. The full variable domain, its missing parts supplied by reference TRBV28 and TRBJ2-7, is DVKVTQSSRYLVKRTGEKVFLECVQDMDHENMFWYRQDPGLGLRLIYFSYDVKMKEKGDIPEGYSVSREKKERFSLILESASTNQTSMYLCASSLLAGAGEQYFGPGTRLTVT.

The V and J genes are TRBV9 and TRBJ2-3; possibly TRBD2 for D (6 bases). This CDR3 is 18 amino acids long. The germline V and J ends were trimmed by 0 bases and 4 bases, with 21 bases remaining between them. From germline, CDR1 is SGDLS and CDR2 YYNGEE. The chain's CDR3 is CASSVAPLSGVGPDTQYF. DNA of the CDR3: TGTGCCAGCAGCGTAGCTCCATTATCGGGAGTGGGCCCAGATACGCAGTATTTT.

This chain joins TRBV6-1 and TRBJ1-2; 10 bases agree with TRBD1. V shed 3 bases and J 4 bases; nucleotides not matched to a gene: 17. Germline CDR1 is MNHNS and CDR2 is SASEGT. CDR3 size: 19 residues. The CDR3 DNA reads TGTGCCAGCAGTGACCCGCCCGGGGGACAGGGGACCAGTCCCTATGGCTACACCTTC. Protein: CASSDPPGGQGTSPYGYTF.

This chain joins TRBV15 and TRBJ2-7; maybe TRBD2 (6 bases). Germline loops: CDR1 LNHNV, CDR2 YYDKDF (reference sequence). Trimming removed 11 bases from V and 0 bases from J, with 14 bases in between. The CDR3 spans 13 residues. The CDR3, as DNA: TGTGCCCTTTCCCCGGACTACTCCTACGAGCAGTACTTC. Translation: CALSPDYSYEQYF.

This clone has a handful of counts. The genes are TRBV7-8 and TRBJ1-6; D is undetermined. V was pared by 3 bases and J by 5 bases, with 11 bases between. In germline, CDR1 is SGHVS, CDR2 FQNEAQ. This CDR3 spans 15 amino acids. The CDR3 DNA follows: TGTGCCAGCAGCTTCTCCGGGGTTGATAATTCACCCCTCCACTTT. Protein: CASSFSGVDNSPLHF.

This rearrangement joins TRBV5-1 to TRBJ2-3; TRBD2 aligns across 8 bases. This CDR3 is 14 amino acids long. V gave up 7 bases and J gave up 3 bases; unmatched junction bases: 7. Germline V gives CDR1 SGHRS, CDR2 YFSETQ. The CDR3: CASRAGAGTDTQYF. As DNA, the CDR3 is TGCGCCAGCCGAGCGGGAGCGGGGACAGATACGCAGTATTTT. The complete variable domain, with remaining parts taken from reference TRBV5-1 and TRBJ2-3, reads KAGVTQTPRYLIKTRGQQVTLSCSPISGHRSVSWYQQTPGQGLQFLFEYFSETQRNKGNFPGRFSGRQFSNSRSEMNVSTLELGDSALYLCASRAGAGTDTQYFGPGTRLTVL.